What follows describes a single T cell receptor (beta chain). This clone appeared once. Its target antigen remains unknown. Base-call qualities are not available, and no considerably larger clone is one nucleotide away. CD4+ T cells from unexposed donors were collected before the COVID-19 pandemic (2011-2018). After around 11 days of culture, CD4+ T cells were isolated with the EasySep CD4+ T cell isolation kit. Unexposed donor CD4+ T cells were tested for reactivity to SARS-CoV-2 S and N and four common cold coronavirus spike pools, as cell number allowed. PBMCs were cultured at fewer than 2.5 million per well in IMDM supplemented with 5% human AB serum and 8 to 10 IU/ml IL-2. Half of the culture medium was replaced with fresh IL-2-containing medium on days 3 and 7. In general, every peptide culture condition was set up in three replicate wells. The leukapheresis product for the unexposed donors was obtained through commercial purchase. PBMCs were isolated from leukapheresis product or whole blood by Ficoll-Paque PLUS gradient centrifugation. The PBMCs went either fresh into the expansion assay or into cryopreservation at -140 degrees C. The QIAamp Micro DNA Kit was used to extract genomic DNA from the CD4+ T cells.

The library was produced with the immunoSEQ multiplex PCR assay. On the authors' methods: Preprocessing removed nonproductive sequences and CDR3s not starting with C, not ending with F or W, or shorter than 7 amino acids. Antigen-specific clonotypes were called with the MANAFEST web app on the basis of expansion relative to the reference and to other culture wells. To be counted as positive, a clone had to show significant expansion compared with the reference culture, at an FDR below 0.05, in 2 of 3 replicate wells. For a clone to be considered positive, significant expansion relative to all other tandem wells and an odds ratio above 5 were also required. After three terminal residues were trimmed from each end, CDR3 homology was quantified as pairwise Levenshtein distance using the stringdist R package. This immuneACCESS table, as held by TCRdb, lists in-frame sequences with V and J called but not all clones. Of the missing ones, under half trace to an unresolved V gene in checked studies; the others have no known cause. The DNA gave D and trimming, while V, J and clone size come from that table. The sample table holds tens of thousands of clones, of which around 68% were seen once. The ten biggest clones cover roughly 20% of the sample.

The sample belongs to a study of CD4 T cells in relation to SARS-CoV-2 and coronaviruses (dated by TCRdb to about 2021). About the study as a whole: The ViraFEST assay cultured PBMCs with antigen for more than eight days, then sequenced TCR beta CDR3s to find antigen-specific clonal expansions. An HIV-1 Nef peptide pool or a no-peptide culture served as the negative reference condition. Using patient-derived lymphoblastoid cell lines, the shared crossreactive spike epitopes were mapped to their HLA restriction. At the level of individual TCR clonotypes, the study measured memory CD4+ T cell crossreactivity between SARS-CoV-2 spike protein and common cold coronavirus spike proteins. The Adaptive Biotechnologies TCR-sequencing kit was used to sequence samples from a few pre-COVID donors and the naive versus memory experiments, whereas other data were Illumina-based. Expansion assays from other donors in the study were sequenced with a different, Illumina-based TCR-beta assay.

General findings and caveats noted by the study authors: The study was limited by small numbers of patients and tested TCRs. Because no donor provided both pre-pandemic and post-infection samples, tracing the source of pre-existing responses was limited. Compared with monoreactive clones, crossreactive clones had significantly weaker SARS-CoV-2-driven expansion, a result consistent with antigenic imprinting. Memory CD4+ clonotypes crossrecognizing SARS-CoV-2 and at least one common cold coronavirus spike were found in 60% to 70% of donors. Since the crossreactivity analysis centred on spike protein, crossreactivity against other viral proteins was not assessed.

CDR1 MNHEY and CDR2 SVGAGI were looked up in the germline V gene. V and J are truncated by 7 bases and 3 bases respectively, leaving an intervening sequence of 13 bases. From the cysteine through the phenylalanine, the CDR3 covers 13 amino acids. Solely the CDR3 DNA is kept, with 39 bases framed from the first base. Recombination linked TRBV6-5 to TRBJ2-7, and TRBD1 may be the D gene, going by 5 matching bases. The sample comprised CD4+ T cells from PBMCs, cultured in vitro. This TCR came from a human donor in good health. The sequence in DNA is TGTGCCAGCAAAGTACACGGACACTACGAGCAGTACTTC. Its amino acids are CASKVHGHYEQYF.